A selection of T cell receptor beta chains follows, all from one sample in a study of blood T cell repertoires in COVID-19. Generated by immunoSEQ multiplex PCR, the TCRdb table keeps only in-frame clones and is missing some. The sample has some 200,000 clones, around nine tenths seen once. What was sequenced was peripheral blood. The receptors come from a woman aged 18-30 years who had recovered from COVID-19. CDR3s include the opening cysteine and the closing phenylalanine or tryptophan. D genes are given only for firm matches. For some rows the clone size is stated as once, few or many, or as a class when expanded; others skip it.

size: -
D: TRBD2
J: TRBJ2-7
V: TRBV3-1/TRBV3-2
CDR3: CASSRRGVGEQYF
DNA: TGTGCCAGCAGCCGGCGGGGGGTGGGCGAGCAGTACTTC

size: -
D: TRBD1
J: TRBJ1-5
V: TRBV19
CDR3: CASSMGGRGTGQPQHF
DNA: TGTGCCAGTAGTATGGGGGGCAGAGGGACAGGACAGCCCCAGCATTTT

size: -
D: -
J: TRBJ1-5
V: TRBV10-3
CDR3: CAISRANEPQHF
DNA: TGTGCCATCAGCCGAGCGAATGAGCCCCAGCATTTT

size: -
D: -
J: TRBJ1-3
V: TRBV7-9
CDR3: CASSPTGSGNTIYF
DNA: TGTGCCAGCAGCCCCACAGGGTCAGGAAACACCATATATTTT

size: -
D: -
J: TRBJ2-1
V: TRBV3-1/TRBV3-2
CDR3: CASSQAGVPEFF
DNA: TGTGCCAGCAGCCAAGCCGGAGTTCCGGAGTTCTTC

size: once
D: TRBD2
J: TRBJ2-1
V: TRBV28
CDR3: CASSLSGKGSYNEQFF
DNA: TGTGCCAGCAGTTTAAGCGGGAAGGGCTCCTACAATGAGCAGTTCTTC

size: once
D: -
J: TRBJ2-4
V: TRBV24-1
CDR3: CATSVTGQNIQYF
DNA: TGTGCCACCAGTGTAACAGGGCAAAACATTCAGTACTTC

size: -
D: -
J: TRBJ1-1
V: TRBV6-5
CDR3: CASSSDSVRTEAFF
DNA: TGTGCCAGCAGTTCCGACAGTGTGAGAACTGAAGCTTTCTTT

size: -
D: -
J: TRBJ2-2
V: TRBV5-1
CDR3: CASSSDRSGGELFF
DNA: TGCGCCAGCAGCTCTGACAGGTCTGGCGGGGAGCTGTTTTTT

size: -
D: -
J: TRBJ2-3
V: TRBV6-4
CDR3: CASSDGRSGADTQYF
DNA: TGTGCCAGCAGTGACGGGAGGTCAGGTGCAGATACGCAGTATTTT

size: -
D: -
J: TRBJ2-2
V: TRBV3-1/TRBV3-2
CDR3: CASSQLGPGGELFF
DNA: TGTGCCAGCAGCCAGTTGGGGCCTGGGGGGGAGCTGTTTTTT

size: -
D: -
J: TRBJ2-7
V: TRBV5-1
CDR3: CASSLTGDSYEQYF
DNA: TGCGCCAGCAGCTTAACAGGGGACTCTTACGAGCAGTACTTC

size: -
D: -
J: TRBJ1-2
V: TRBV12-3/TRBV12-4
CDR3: CASSSRHNYGYTF
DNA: TGTGCCAGCAGTTCCCGACATAACTATGGCTACACCTTC

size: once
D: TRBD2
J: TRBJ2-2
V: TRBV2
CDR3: CASRLLAGVANTGELFF
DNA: TGTGCCAGCAGGCTACTAGCGGGGGTCGCGAACACCGGGGAGCTGTTTTTT

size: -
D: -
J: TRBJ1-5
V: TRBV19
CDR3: CASSMKKDIQPQHF
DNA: TGTGCCAGTAGTATGAAGAAAGACATTCAGCCCCAGCATTTT

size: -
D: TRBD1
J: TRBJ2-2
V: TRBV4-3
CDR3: CASSQLPGQGTGELFF
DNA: TGCGCCAGCAGCCAACTACCGGGACAGGGCACCGGGGAGCTGTTTTTT

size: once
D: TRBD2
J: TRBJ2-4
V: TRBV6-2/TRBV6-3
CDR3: CASSYRGGLAGGGENIQYF
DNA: TGTGCCAGCAGTTATCGTGGGGGACTAGCGGGAGGTGGGGAAAACATTCAGTACTTC

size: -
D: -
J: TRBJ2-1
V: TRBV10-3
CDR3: CAISDVNRAYNEQFF
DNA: TGTGCCATCAGTGATGTTAACAGGGCCTACAATGAGCAGTTCTTC

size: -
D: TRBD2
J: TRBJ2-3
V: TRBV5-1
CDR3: CASSPGTSMFDTQYF
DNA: TGCGCCAGCAGCCCCGGGACTAGCATGTTCGATACGCAGTATTTT

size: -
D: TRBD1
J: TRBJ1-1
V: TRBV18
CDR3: CASSPPPGGYTEAFF
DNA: TGTGCCAGCTCACCTCCCCCAGGGGGCTACACTGAAGCTTTCTTT

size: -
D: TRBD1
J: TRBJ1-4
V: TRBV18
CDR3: CASLPGTGDEKLFF
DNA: TGTGCCAGCCTGCCCGGGACAGGGGATGAAAAACTGTTTTTT

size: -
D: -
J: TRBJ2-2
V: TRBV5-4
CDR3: CASSFGARGNTGELFF
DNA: TGTGCCAGCAGCTTTGGTGCCAGGGGGAACACCGGGGAGCTGTTTTTT

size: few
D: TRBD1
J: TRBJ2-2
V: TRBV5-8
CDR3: CASSFRMNRGVNTGELFF
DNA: TGTGCCAGCAGCTTCCGAATGAACAGGGGCGTGAACACCGGGGAGCTGTTTTTT

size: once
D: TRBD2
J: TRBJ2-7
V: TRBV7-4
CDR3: CASSLAIGLAGGRQYF
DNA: TGTGCCAGCAGCTTAGCGATAGGACTAGCGGGGGGCCGGCAGTACTTC

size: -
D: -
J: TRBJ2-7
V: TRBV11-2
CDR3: CASSLLSYEQYF
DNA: TGTGCCAGCAGCCTCCTCTCCTACGAGCAGTACTTC

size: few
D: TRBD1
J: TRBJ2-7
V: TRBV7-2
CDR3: CASRQGGYEQYF
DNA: TGTGCCAGCCGACAGGGGGGGTACGAGCAGTACTTC

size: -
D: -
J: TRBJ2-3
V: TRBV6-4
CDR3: CASSERGTTDTQYF
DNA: TGTGCCAGCAGTGAGCGAGGCACAACAGATACGCAGTATTTT

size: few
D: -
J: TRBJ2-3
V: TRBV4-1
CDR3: CASAQANLISTDTQYF
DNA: TGCGCCAGCGCGCAAGCGAATCTAATTAGCACAGATACGCAGTATTTT

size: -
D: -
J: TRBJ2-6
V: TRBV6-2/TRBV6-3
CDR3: CASSYPRAGANVLTF
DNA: TGTGCCAGCAGTTACCCGAGAGCTGGGGCCAACGTCCTGACTTTC

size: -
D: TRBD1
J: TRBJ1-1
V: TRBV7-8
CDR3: CASSFRTGMTEAFF
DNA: TGTGCCAGCAGCTTCAGGACAGGGATGACTGAAGCTTTCTTT

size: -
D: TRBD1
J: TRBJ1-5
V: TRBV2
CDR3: CASRGGQPRNQPQHF
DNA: TGTGCCAGCAGGGGGGGACAGCCCAGGAATCAGCCCCAGCATTTT

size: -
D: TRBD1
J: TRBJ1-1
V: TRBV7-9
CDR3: CASTGTGDTEAFF
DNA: TGTGCCAGCACCGGGACAGGGGACACTGAAGCTTTCTTT

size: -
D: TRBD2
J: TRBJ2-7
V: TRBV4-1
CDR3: CASSQEGLAAYEQYF
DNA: TGCGCCAGCAGCCAGGAAGGACTAGCGGCCTACGAGCAGTACTTC

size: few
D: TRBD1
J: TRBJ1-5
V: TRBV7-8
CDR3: CASSPTQVRRGRGSNQPQHF
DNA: TGTGCCAGCAGCCCAACGCAGGTCCGGAGGGGGCGCGGGAGCAATCAGCCCCAGCATTTT

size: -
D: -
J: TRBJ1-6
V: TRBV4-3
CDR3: CASSFSLDNSPLHF
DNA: TGCGCCAGCAGCTTCAGTCTAGATAATTCACCCCTCCACTTT

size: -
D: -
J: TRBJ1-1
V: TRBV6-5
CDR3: CASSSGGPNTEAFF
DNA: TGTGCCAGTTCCTCCGGGGGACCTAACACTGAAGCTTTCTTT

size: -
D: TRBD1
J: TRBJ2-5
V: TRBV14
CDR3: CASSPGQASFQETQYF
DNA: TGTGCCAGCAGCCCCGGACAGGCGAGCTTCCAAGAGACCCAGTACTTC

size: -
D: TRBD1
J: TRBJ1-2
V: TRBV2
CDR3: CASRAQGAGDYGYTF
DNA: TGTGCCAGCAGGGCCCAGGGGGCAGGCGACTATGGCTACACCTTC

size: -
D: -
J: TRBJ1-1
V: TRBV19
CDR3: CASSTQGSNTEAFF
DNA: TGTGCCAGTAGTACTCAGGGGTCGAACACTGAAGCTTTCTTT

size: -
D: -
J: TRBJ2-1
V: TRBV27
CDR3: CASRWLGGDEQFF
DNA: TGTGCCAGCCGCTGGCTAGGGGGTGATGAGCAGTTCTTC

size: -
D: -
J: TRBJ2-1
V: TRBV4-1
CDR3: CASSQVQGDYNEQFF
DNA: TGCGCCAGCAGCCAAGTACAGGGAGACTACAATGAGCAGTTCTTC

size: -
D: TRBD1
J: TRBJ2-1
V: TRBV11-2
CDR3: CASSAGQGTEQFF
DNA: TGTGCCAGCAGCGCTGGACAGGGGACTGAGCAGTTCTTC

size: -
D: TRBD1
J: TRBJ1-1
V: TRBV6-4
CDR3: CASSDSRGLYRGDTEAFF
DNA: TGTGCCAGCAGTGACTCGAGGGGCTTATACAGGGGGGACACTGAAGCTTTCTTT

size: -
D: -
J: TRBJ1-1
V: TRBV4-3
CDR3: CASSQVNGGRQAFF
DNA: TGCGCCAGCAGCCAAGTCAACGGGGGGCGGCAAGCTTTCTTT

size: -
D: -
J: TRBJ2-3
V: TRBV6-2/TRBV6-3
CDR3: CASSYGGGVNTQYF
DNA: TGTGCCAGCAGTTACGGTGGGGGCGTAAATACGCAGTATTTT

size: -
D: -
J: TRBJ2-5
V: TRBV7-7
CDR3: CASSRGNQETQYF
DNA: TGTGCTAGCAGTCGAGGGAACCAAGAGACCCAGTACTTC

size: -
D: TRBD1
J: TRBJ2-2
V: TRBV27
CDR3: CASTTPGRGLFAGELFF
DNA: TGTGCCAGCACGACCCCAGGCAGGGGGCTCTTCGCCGGGGAGCTGTTTTTT

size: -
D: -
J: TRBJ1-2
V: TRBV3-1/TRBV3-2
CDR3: CASSQDSTTFRGYTF
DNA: TGTGCCAGCAGCCAAGATTCGACGACCTTCAGGGGCTACACCTTC

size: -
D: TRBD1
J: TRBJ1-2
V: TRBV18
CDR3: CASSPGTDNGYTF
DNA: TGTGCCAGCTCACCCGGGACAGATAATGGCTACACCTTC

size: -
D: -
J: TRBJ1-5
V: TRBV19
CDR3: CASNRQANQPQHF
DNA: TGTGCCAGTAACAGACAGGCGAATCAGCCCCAGCATTTT

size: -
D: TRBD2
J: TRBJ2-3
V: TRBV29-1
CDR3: CSVDVLAGADTQYF
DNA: TGCAGCGTTGATGTCTTAGCGGGAGCAGATACGCAGTATTTT

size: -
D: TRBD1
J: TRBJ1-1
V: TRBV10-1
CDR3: CASRGDRGLNTEAFF
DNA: TGCGCCAGCAGGGGGGACAGGGGTTTGAACACTGAAGCTTTCTTT

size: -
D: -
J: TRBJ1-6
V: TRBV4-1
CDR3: CASSQDLGGENSPLHF
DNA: TGCGCCAGCAGCCAAGATCTTGGGGGGGAGAATTCACCCCTCCACTTT

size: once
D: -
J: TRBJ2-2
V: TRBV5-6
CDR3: CASSWRQSANTGELFF
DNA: TGTGCCAGCAGCTGGAGGCAGTCTGCGAACACCGGGGAGCTGTTTTTT

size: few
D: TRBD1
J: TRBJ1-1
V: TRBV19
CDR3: CASSPGTANTEAFF
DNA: TGTGCCAGTAGCCCCGGGACAGCGAACACTGAAGCTTTCTTT

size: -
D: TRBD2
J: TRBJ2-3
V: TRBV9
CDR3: CASSFRGGSTDTQYF
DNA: TGTGCCAGCAGCTTTCGCGGGGGAAGCACAGATACGCAGTATTTT